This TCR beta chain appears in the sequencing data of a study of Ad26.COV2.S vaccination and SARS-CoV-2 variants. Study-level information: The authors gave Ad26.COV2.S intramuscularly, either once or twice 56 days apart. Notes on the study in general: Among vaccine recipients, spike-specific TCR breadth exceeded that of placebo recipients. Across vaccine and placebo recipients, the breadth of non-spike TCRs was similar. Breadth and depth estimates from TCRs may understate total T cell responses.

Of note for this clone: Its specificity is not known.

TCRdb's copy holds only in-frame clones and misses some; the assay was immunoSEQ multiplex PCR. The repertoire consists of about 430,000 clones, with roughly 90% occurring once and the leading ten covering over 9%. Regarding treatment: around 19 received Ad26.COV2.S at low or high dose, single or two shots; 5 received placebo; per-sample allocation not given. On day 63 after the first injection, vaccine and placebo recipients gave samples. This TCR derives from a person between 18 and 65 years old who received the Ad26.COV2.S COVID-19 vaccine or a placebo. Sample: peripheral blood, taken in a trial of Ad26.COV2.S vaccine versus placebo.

CDR3 nucleotide sequence: TGTGCTAGTGGTACTTCCGGGGTAATGAGGAGCGGGGAGCTGTTTTTT. Translated, it gives CASGTSGVMRSGELFF. The chain links TRBV12-5 to TRBJ2-2, with TRBD2 as a possible D gene (5 bases). V lost 5 bases to trimming and J lost 7 bases, with 20 bases between them. CDR3 length: 16 amino acids. CDR1 and CDR2 (germline): LGHNT, FRNRAP.